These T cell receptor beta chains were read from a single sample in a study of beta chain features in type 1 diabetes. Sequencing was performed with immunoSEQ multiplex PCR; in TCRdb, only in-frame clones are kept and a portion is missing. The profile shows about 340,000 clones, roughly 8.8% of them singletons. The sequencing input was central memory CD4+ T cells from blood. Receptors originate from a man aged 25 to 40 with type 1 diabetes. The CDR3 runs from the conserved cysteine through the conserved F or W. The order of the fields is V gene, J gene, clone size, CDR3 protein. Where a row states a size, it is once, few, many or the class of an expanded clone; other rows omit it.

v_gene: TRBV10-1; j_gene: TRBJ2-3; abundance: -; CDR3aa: CASSETRESAQYF
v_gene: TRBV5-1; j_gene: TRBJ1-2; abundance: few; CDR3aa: CASSLEAGNYGYTF
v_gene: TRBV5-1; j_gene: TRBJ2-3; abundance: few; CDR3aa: CASSPGQASTDTQYF
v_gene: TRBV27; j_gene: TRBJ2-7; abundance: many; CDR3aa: CASSLKEGYEQYF
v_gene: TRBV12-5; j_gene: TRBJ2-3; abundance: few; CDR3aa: CASGLPRTGGDTQYF
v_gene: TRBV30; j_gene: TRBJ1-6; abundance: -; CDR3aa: CAWRIHRGRDWGSPLHF
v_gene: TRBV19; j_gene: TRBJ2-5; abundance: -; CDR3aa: CASSGTDQETQYF
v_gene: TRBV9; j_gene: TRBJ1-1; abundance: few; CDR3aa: CASSGMVNTEAFF
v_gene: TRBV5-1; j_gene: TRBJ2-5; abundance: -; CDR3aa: CASSSYPEETQYF
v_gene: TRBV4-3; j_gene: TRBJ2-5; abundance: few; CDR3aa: CASSQGTPGRETQYF
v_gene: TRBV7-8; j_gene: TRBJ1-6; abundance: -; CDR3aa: CASSHQVGNSPLHF
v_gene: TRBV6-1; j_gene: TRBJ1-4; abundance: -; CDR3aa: CASSELTDATNEKLFF
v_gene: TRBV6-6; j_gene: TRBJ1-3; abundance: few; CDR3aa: CASFGRVQDTGNTIYF
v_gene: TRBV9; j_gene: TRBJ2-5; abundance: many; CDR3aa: CASSVAAGGHETQYF
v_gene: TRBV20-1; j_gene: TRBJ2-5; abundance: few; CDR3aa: CSAQEKETQYF
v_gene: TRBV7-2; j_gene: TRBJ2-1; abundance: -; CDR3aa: CASSLASGTGNEQFF
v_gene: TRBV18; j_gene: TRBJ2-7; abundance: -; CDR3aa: CASSPIGSSLSYEQYF
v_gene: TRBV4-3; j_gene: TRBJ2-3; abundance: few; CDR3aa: CASSQGRSGDTQYF
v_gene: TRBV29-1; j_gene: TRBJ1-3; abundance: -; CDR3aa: CSAGDRETGNTIYF
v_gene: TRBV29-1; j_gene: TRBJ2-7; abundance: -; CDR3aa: CSAMKWTEASYEQYF
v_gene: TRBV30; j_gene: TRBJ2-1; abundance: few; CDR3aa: CAWRGGTGSYNEQFF
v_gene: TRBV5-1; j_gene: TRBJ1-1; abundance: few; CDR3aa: CASSRIDGNTEAFF
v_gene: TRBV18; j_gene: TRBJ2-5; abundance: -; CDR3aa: CASSPDREETQYF
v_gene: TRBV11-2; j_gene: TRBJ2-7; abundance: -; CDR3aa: CASSPLAYEQYF
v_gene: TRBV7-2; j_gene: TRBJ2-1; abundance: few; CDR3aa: CASSFSRGAGNEQFF
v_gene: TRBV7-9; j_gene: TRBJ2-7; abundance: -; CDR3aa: CASSASGTDDRYF
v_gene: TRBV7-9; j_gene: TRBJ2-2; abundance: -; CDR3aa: CASRPTGPTGELFF
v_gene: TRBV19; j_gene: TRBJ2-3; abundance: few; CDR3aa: CASSISASGGTDTQYF
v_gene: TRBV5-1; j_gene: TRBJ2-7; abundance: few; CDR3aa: CASSPGTGGSSYEQYF
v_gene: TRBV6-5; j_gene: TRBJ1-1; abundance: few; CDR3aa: CASSFRDTEAFF
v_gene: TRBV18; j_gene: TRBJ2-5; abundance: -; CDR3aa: CASSHVGRAAGETQYF
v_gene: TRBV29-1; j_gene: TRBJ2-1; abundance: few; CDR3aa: CSVAGDDFFTYNEQFF
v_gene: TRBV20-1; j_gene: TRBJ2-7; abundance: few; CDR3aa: CSARIGDAYF
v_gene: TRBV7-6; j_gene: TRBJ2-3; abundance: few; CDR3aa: CASSWNRGSDTQYF
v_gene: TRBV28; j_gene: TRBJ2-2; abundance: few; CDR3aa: CASRSPGGSRELFF
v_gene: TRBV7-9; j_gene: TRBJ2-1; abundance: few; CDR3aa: CASSLGRAAYNEQFF
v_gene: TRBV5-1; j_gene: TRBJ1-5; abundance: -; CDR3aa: CASSLDSNQPQHF
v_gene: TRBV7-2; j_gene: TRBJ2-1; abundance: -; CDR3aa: CASSSWGENEQFF
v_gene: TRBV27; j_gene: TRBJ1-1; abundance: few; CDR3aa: CASSQTGLGYTEAFF
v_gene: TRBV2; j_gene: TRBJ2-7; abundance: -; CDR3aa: CASSESGGLVEQYF
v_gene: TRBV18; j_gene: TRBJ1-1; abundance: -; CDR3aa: CASSPGTGGADTEAFF
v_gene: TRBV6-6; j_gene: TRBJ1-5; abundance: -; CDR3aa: CASRGQINSNQPQHF
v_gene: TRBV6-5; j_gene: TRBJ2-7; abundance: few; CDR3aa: CASSFSSEQYF
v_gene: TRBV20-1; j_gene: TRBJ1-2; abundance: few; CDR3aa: CSASISYGYTF
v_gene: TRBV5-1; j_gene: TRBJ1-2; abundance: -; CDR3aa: CASSLTGSKDGYTF
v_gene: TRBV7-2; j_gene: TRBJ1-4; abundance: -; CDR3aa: CASSSRAEKLFF
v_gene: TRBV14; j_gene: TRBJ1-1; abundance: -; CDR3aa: CASSGWAGNAEAFF
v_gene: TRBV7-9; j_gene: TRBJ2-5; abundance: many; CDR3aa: CASSLQETQYF
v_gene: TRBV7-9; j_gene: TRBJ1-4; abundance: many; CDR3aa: CASSLQEGKLFF
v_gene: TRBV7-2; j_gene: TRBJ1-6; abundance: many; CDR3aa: CASSFDGTGVSPLHF
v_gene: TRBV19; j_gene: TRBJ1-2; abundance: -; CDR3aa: CASRGGQSYYGYTF
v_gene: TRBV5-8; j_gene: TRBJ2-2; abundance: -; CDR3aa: CASKGRGNTGELFF
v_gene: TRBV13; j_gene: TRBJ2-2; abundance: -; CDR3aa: CASNRGGLLNTGELFF